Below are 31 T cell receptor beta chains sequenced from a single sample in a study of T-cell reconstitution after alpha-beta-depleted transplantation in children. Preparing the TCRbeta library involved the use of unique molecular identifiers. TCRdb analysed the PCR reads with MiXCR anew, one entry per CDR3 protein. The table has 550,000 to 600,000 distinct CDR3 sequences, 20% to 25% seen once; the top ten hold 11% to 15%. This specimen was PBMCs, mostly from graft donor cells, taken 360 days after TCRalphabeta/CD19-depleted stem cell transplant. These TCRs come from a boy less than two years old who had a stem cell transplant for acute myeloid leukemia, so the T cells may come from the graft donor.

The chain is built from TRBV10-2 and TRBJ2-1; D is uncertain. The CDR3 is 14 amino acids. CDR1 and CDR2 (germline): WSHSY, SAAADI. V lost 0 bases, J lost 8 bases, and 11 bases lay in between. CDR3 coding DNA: TGCGCCAGCAGTGAGTCGGTTGGGTGGGATGAGCAGTTCTTC. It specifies CASSESVGWDEQFF.

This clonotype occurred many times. CDR3 sequence (DNA): TGTGCCAGCAGCAGATCAGGAGACACAGATACGCAGTATTTT. It codes for CASSRSGDTDTQYF. This chain links TRBV21-1 with TRBJ2-3. TRBV21-1 is marked as a pseudogene. The CDR3 has 14 amino acids.

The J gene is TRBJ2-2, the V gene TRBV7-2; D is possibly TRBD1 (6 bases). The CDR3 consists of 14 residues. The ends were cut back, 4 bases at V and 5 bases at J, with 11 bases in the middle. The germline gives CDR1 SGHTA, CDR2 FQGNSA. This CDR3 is CASSSHRATGELFF. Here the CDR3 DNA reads TGTGCCAGCAGCTCGCACAGGGCGACCGGGGAGCTGTTTTTT.

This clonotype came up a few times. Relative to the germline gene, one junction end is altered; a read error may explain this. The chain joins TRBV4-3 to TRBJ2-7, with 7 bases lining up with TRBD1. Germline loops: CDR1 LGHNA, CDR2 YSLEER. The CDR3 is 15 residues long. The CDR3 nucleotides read TGCGCCAGCAGACAAGACAGGGTAGGGTCCTACGAGCAGTACTTC. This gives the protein CASRQDRVGSYEQYF.

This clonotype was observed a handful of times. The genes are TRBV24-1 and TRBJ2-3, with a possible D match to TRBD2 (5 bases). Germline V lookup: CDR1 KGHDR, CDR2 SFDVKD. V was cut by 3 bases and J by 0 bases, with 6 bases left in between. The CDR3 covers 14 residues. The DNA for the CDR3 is TGTGCCACCAGTGATCCGGGAAGCACAGATACGCAGTATTTT. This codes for CATSDPGSTDTQYF.

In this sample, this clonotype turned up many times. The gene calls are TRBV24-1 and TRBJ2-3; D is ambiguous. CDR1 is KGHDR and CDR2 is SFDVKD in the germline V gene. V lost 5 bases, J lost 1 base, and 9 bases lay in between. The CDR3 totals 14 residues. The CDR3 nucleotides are TGTGCCACCAGTGCCGGTTATCGCACAGATACGCAGTATTTT. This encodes CATSAGYRTDTQYF.

In nucleotides, the CDR3 is TGCAGTGCAATGGATCCGGGACAGGGAAGCTCCTACGAGCAGTACGTC. It codes for CSAMDPGQGSSYEQYV. This sequence joins TRBV20-1 and TRBJ2-7, with 9 nucleotides matching TRBD1. Trimming at V came to 6 bases and at J to 0 bases, leaving 12 bases not matched to a gene. CDR3 length: 16 residues. The germline gives CDR1 DFQATT, CDR2 SNEGSKA (reference sequence).

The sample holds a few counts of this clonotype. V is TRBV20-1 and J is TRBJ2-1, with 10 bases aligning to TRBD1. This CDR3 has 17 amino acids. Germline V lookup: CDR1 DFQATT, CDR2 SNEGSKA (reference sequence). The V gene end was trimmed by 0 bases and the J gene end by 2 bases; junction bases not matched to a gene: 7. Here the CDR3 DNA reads TGCAGTGCTAGAGACGGACAGGGGGTTTTAGCCTACAATGAGCAGTTCTTC. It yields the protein CSARDGQGVLAYNEQFF.

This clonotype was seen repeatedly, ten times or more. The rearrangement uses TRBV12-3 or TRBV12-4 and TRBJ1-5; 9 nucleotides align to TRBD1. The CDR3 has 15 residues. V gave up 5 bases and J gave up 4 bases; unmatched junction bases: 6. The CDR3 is CASSTPGQGNQPQHF. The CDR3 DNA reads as TGTGCCAGCAGTACCCCGGGACAGGGAAATCAGCCCCAGCATTTT.

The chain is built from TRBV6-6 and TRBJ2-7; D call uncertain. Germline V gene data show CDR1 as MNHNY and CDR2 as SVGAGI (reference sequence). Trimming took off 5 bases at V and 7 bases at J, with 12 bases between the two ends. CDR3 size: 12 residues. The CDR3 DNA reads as TGTGCCAGCAGTACTCGGACGGATGAGCAGTACTTC. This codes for CASSTRTDEQYF.

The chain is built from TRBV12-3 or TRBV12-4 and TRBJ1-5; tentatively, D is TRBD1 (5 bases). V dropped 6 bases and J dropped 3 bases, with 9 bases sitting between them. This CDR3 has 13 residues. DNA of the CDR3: TGTGCCAGCAGGAGGGGTTTCAATCAGCCCCAGCATTTT. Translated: CASRRGFNQPQHF.

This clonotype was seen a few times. The CDR3 DNA sequence: TGTGCCAGCAGTTTTCCATATTCACCCCTCCACTTT. It yields the protein CASSFPYSPLHF. The rearrangement uses TRBV28 and TRBJ1-6; D unclear. Deletions cut 3 bases from V and 8 bases from J, with 5 bases between. Germline V gene sequence: CDR1 MDHEN, CDR2 SYDVKM. The CDR3 covers 12 residues.

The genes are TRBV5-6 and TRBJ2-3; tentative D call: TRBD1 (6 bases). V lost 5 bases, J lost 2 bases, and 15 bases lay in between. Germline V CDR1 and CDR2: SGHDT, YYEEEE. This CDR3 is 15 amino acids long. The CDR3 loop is CASRLPSGDTDTQYF. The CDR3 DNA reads TGTGCCAGCAGGCTTCCGTCAGGGGACACAGATACGCAGTATTTT. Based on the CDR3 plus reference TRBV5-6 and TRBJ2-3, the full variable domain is DAGVTQSPTHLIKTRGQQVTLRCSPKSGHDTVSWYQQALGQGPQFIFQYYEEEERQRGNFPDRFSGHQFPNYSSELNVNALLLGDSALYLCASRLPSGDTDTQYFGPGTRLTVL.

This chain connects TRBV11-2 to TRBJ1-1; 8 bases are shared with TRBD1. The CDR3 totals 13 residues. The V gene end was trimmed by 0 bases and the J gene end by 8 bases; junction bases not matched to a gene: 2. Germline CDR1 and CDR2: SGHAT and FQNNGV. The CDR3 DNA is TGTGCCAGCAGCTTAGAAGACAGGGGAGAAGCTTTCTTT. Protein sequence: CASSLEDRGEAFF.

CDR3 bases: TGTGCCAGCAGCTTAGCGGTGTCGGTATTGGACTCCTACAATGAGCAGTTCTTC. It codes for CASSLAVSVLDSYNEQFF. V usage is TRBV7-2 and J usage is TRBJ2-1; D gene ambiguous. Germline loops: CDR1 SGHTA, CDR2 FQGNSA. The CDR3 totals 18 residues. V was pared by 0 bases and J by 0 bases, with 15 bases between.

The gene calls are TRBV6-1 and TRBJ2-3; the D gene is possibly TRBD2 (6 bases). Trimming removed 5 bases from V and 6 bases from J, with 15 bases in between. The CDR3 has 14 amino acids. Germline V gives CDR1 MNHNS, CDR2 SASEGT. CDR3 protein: CASSPGLLGDTQYF. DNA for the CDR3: TGTGCCAGCAGTCCGGGACTGCTGGGGGATACGCAGTATTTT.

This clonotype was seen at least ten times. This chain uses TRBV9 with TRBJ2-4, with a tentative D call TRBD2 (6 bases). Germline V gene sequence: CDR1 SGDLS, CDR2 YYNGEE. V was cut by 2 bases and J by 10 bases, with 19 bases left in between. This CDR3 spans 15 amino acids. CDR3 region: CASSVAFSQEGIQYF. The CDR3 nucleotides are TGTGCCAGCAGCGTCGCTTTCTCTCAGGAGGGGATTCAGTACTTC.

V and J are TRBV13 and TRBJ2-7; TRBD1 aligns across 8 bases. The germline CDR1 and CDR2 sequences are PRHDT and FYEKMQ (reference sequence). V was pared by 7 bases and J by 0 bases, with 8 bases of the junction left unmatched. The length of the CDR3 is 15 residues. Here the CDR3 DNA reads TGTGCCAGCACCAGGGCCGGACAGGGCTCCTACGAGCAGTACTTC. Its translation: CASTRAGQGSYEQYF.

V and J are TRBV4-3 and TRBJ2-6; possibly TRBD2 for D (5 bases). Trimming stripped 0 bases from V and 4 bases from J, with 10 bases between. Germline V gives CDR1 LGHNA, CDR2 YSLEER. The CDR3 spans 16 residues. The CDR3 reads CASSQDVEAGANVLTF. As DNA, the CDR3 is TGCGCCAGCAGCCAAGATGTGGAGGCCGGGGCCAACGTCCTGACTTTC.

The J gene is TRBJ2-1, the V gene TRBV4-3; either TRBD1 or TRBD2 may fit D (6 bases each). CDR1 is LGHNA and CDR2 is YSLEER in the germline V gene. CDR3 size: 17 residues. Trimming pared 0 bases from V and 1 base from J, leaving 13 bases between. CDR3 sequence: CASSQDGTGASYNEQFF. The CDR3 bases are TGCGCCAGCAGCCAAGATGGGACGGGGGCGTCCTACAATGAGCAGTTCTTC.

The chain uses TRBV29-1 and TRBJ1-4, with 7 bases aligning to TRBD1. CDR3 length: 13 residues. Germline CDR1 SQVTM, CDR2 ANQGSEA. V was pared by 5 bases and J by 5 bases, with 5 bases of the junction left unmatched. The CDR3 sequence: CSVLGTENEKLFF. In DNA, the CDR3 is TGCAGCGTTCTCGGGACAGAGAATGAAAAACTGTTTTTT. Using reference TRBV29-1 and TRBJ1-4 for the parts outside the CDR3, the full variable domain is SAVISQKPSRDICQRGTSLTIQCQVDSQVTMMFWYRQQPGQSLTLIATANQGSEATYESGFVIDKFPISRPNLTFSTLTVSNMSPEDSSIYLCSVLGTENEKLFFGSGTQLSVL.

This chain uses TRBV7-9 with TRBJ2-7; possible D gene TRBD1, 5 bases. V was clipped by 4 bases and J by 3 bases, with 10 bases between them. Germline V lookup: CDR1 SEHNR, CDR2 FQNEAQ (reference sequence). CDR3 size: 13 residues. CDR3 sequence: CASSYQGIYEQYF. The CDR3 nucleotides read TGTGCCAGCAGCTATCAGGGTATCTACGAGCAGTACTTC.

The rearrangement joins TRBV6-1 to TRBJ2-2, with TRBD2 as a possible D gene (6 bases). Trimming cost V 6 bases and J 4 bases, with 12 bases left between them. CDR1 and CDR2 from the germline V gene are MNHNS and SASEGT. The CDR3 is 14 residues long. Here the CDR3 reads CASRGGVSTGELFF. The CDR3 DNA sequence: TGTGCCAGCAGGGGCGGGGTTAGCACCGGGGAGCTGTTTTTT.

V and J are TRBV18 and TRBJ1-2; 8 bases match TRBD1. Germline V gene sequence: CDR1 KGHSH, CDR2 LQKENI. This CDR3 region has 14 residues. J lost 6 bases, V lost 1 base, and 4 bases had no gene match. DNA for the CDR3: TGTGCCAGCTCACCACTCGACAGGGGCAATGGCTACACCTTC. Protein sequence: CASSPLDRGNGYTF.

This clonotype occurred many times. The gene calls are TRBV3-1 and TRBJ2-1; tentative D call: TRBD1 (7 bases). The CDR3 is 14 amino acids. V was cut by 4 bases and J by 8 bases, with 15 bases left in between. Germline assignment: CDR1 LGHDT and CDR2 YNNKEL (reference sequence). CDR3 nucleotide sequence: TGTGCCAGCAGCCCCCTGCAGGGGGGCTATGAGCAGTTCTTC. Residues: CASSPLQGGYEQFF.

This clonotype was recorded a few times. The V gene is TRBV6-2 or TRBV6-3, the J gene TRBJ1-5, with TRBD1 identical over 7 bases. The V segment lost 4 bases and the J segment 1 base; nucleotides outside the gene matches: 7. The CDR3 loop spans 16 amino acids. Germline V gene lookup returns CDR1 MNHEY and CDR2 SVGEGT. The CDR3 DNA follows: TGTGCCAGCAGTTCCCGCCGACAGGGAAGCAATCAGCCCCAGCATTTT. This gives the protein CASSSRRQGSNQPQHF.

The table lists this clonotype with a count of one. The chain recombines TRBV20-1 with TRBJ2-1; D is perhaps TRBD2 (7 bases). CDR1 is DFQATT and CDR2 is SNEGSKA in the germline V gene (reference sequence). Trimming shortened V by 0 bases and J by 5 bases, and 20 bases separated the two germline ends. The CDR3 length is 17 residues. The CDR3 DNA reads TGCAGTGCTAGAGATAGGTCGGCGGGGGCGACCCACAATGAGCAGTTCTTC. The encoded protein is CSARDRSAGATHNEQFF.

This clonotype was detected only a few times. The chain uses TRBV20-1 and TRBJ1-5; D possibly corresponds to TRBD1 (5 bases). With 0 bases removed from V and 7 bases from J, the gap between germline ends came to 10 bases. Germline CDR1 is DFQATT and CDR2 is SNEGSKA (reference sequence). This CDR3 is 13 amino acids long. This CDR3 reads CSARDGGNQPQHF. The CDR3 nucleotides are TGCAGTGCTAGAGACGGGGGGAACCAGCCCCAGCATTTT.

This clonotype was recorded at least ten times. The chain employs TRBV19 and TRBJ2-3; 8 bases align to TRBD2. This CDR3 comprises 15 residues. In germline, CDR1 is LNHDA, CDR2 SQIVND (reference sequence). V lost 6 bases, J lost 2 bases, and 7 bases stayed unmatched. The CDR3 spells CASSITSGFTDTQYF. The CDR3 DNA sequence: TGTGCCAGTAGCATAACTAGCGGTTTCACAGATACGCAGTATTTT.

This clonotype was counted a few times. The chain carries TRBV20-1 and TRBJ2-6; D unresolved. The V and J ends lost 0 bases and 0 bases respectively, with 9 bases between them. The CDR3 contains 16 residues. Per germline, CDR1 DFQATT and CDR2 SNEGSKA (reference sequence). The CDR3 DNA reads TGCAGTGCTAGAGATCGGACCCGCTCTGGGGCCAACGTCCTGACTTTC. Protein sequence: CSARDRTRSGANVLTF.

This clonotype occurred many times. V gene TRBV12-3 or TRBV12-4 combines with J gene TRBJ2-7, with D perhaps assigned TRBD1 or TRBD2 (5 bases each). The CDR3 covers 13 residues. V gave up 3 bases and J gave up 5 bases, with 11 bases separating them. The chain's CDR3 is CASSFEGTDEQYV. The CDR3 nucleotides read TGTGCCAGCAGTTTCGAGGGGACCGACGAGCAGTACGTC.